A single sample is the source of the 23 T cell receptor beta chains below, sequenced in a study of T cell changes during pregnancy in multiple sclerosis. TCRdb's copy holds only in-frame clones and misses some; the assay was immunoSEQ multiplex PCR. Of under 45,000 clones in the sample, about 88% were seen once. The material sequenced was CD8+ T cells from peripheral blood mononuclear cells, taken in the first trimester of pregnancy. Receptors originate from a female donor with multiple sclerosis, enrolled in a pregnancy study.

The chain links TRBV2 to TRBJ2-3; TRBD1 matches at 7 bases. The trim removed 8 bases at V and 2 bases at J, leaving 7 bases unmatched. The CDR3 has 14 amino acids. Germline lookup yields CDR1 SNHLY and CDR2 FYNNEI. The CDR3 bases are TGTGCCAGCTTCTTAGGACAGGTCACAGATACGCAGTATTTT. Protein: CASFLGQVTDTQYF.

The chain links TRBV25-1 to TRBJ2-7, with a weak D call TRBD2 (5 bases). Germline V CDR1 and CDR2: MGHDK, SYGVNS. This CDR3 is 11 amino acids long. With 11 bases removed from V and 3 bases from J, the gap between germline ends came to 11 bases. Here the CDR3 DNA reads TGTGCCGCGGGCCTCAACTACGAGCAGTACTTC. Its protein product is CAAGLNYEQYF.

This chain links TRBV5-4 with TRBJ2-3, with 9 bases aligning to TRBD1. V was clipped by 0 bases and J by 4 bases; unmatched bases: 6. The CDR3 extends over 16 amino acids. Germline loops: CDR1 SGHNT, CDR2 YYREEE (reference sequence). CDR3 protein: CASSLVPTGGPDTQYF. In DNA, the CDR3 is TGTGCCAGCAGCTTGGTACCGACAGGGGGGCCAGATACGCAGTATTTT. The complete variable domain, with remaining parts taken from reference TRBV5-4 and TRBJ2-3, reads ETGVTQSPTHLIKTRGQQVTLRCSSQSGHNTVSWYQQALGQGPQFIFQYYREEENGRGNFPPRFSGLQFPNYSSELNVNALELDDSALYLCASSLVPTGGPDTQYFGPGTRLTVL.

The rearrangement uses TRBV4-2 and TRBJ2-2, with 11 nucleotides matching TRBD2. J lost 2 bases, V lost 4 bases, and 12 bases had no gene match. The CDR3 is 19 residues long. CDR1 and CDR2 (germline): LGHNA, YNFKEQ. CDR3 sequence: CASSLGAASGGLNTGELFF. In DNA, the CDR3 is TGTGCCAGCAGCCTGGGGGCTGCTAGCGGGGGGCTTAACACCGGGGAGCTGTTTTTT.

Sample share makes this clone medium-sized. The chain joins TRBV6-4 to TRBJ2-2, with a tentative D call TRBD2 (7 bases). V lost 4 bases to trimming and J lost 2 bases, with 8 bases between them. Germline V gene lookup returns CDR1 MRHNA and CDR2 SNTAGT. The CDR3 is 14 amino acids. CDR3 bases: TGTGCCAGCAGTGCGGGGGGCAACACCGGGGAGCTGTTTTTT. Its translation is CASSAGGNTGELFF.

The chain employs TRBV9 and TRBJ2-3; 7 bases line up with TRBD2. The CDR3 runs 15 residues. V was clipped by 3 bases and J by 4 bases; unmatched bases: 8. The V gene's germline CDR1 is SGDLS and CDR2 YYNGEE. The CDR3 protein is CASSAETLAADTQYF. The CDR3, as DNA: TGTGCCAGCAGCGCCGAAACCCTAGCGGCAGATACGCAGTATTTT.

This clone was observed a handful of times. This chain links TRBV6-4 with TRBJ2-3, with 9 bases lining up with TRBD2. The CDR3 contains 15 residues. From germline, CDR1 is MRHNA and CDR2 SNTAGT. The V and J ends lost 3 bases and 0 bases, in that order; junction bases with no gene match: 1. The chain's CDR3 is CASSDAGGSTDTQYF. The CDR3, as DNA: TGTGCCAGCAGTGATGCGGGGGGGAGCACAGATACGCAGTATTTT.

The chain has TRBV6-5 and TRBJ2-7; 7 nucleotides align to TRBD1. CDR1 and CDR2 from the germline V gene are MNHEY and SVGAGI. V dropped 7 bases and J dropped 1; count of bases not matched to a gene: 10. The length of the CDR3 is 15 residues. The CDR3 here is CASTQGSGGSYEQYF. The CDR3 nucleotides read TGTGCCAGCACCCAAGGATCAGGGGGATCCTACGAGCAGTACTTC.

V and J are TRBV6-1 and TRBJ1-5; no clear D. CDR1 and CDR2 (germline): MNHNS, SASEGT. The CDR3 has 15 residues. Trimming cost V 5 bases and J 1 base, with 12 bases left between them. The CDR3 reads CASSPGPGSNQPQHF. The DNA for the CDR3 is TGTGCCAGCAGTCCTGGACCGGGGAGCAATCAGCCCCAGCATTTT.

The CDR3 reads CASSPRGGPNTGELFF. DNA for the CDR3: TGTGCCAGCAGCCCTAGGGGGGGGCCGAACACCGGGGAGCTGTTTTTT. The J gene is TRBJ2-2, the V gene TRBV7-3, with a possible D match to TRBD2 (7 bases). Germline CDR1 reads SGHTA; CDR2 reads FQGTGA. The ends were cut back, 5 bases at V and 0 bases at J, with 13 bases in the middle. This CDR3 spans 16 amino acids.

The CDR3 spells CASSPSPEPRIYGYTF. CDR3 nucleotide sequence: TGCGCCAGCAGCCCCTCCCCCGAGCCCCGAATCTATGGCTACACCTTC. The chain joins TRBV4-3 to TRBJ1-2; unclear D gene. Germline V lookup: CDR1 LGHNA, CDR2 YSLEER. CDR3 length equals 16 residues. Trimming removed 4 bases at V and 4 bases at J, with 19 bases between.

In this sample, this clone turned up a few times. The V and J genes are TRBV19 and TRBJ2-3; 7 bases are a match to TRBD1. Trimming at V came to 5 bases and at J to 3 bases, leaving 5 bases not matched to a gene. The CDR3 has 14 residues. Germline V gene lookup returns CDR1 LNHDA and CDR2 SQIVND (reference sequence). For the CDR3, the DNA is TGTGCCAGTAGTGGCCAGGGGGAAACAGATACGCAGTATTTT. Protein: CASSGQGETDTQYF.

The CDR3: CASSEALQREQYF. CDR3 in DNA: TGTGCCAGCAGTGAAGCGCTTCAGCGAGAGCAGTACTTC. This chain connects TRBV2 to TRBJ2-7; no definite D call. Germline V gene sequence: CDR1 SNHLY, CDR2 FYNNEI. V was cut by 0 bases and J by 7 bases, with 10 bases left in between. This CDR3 has 13 residues.

The rearrangement joins TRBV6-6 to TRBJ1-2; 8 bases fit TRBD1. Germline V gene lookup returns CDR1 MNHNY and CDR2 SVGAGI (reference sequence). The CDR3 is 14 amino acids. The J segment lost 6 bases and the V segment lost 5 bases, leaving 8 bases of the junction unmatched. CDR3 sequence: CASSKTGVLDGYTF. CDR3 nucleotide sequence: TGTGCCAGCAGTAAGACAGGGGTCCTGGATGGCTACACCTTC.

This clone occurred a few times. The chain is built from TRBV2 and TRBJ1-2, with TRBD1 matching over 10 bases. Germline assignment: CDR1 SNHLY and CDR2 FYNNEI. The CDR3 has 13 residues. V lost 6 bases, J lost 6 bases, and 4 bases stayed unmatched. CDR3 sequence (DNA): TGTGCCAGCAGGTCGGGACAGGGGAATGGCTACACCTTC. Encoded protein: CASRSGQGNGYTF.

The chain has TRBV7-6 and TRBJ2-7, with 10 nucleotides matching TRBD2. The CDR3 runs to 18 residues. CDR1 SGHVS and CDR2 FNYEAQ come from the germline V gene. Unmatched junction bases numbered 14, after V lost 1 base and J lost 5 bases. CDR3 loop: CASSLVASGGPVVHEQYF. The CDR3 bases are TGTGCCAGCAGCTTAGTCGCTAGCGGGGGACCTGTAGTCCACGAGCAGTACTTC.

The CDR3 sequence is CASSQGQGTYNEQFF. CDR3 DNA sequence: TGCGCCAGCAGCCAAGGGCAGGGGACCTACAATGAGCAGTTCTTC. The chain combines TRBV4-1 with TRBJ2-1; D is possibly TRBD1 (6 bases). This CDR3 has 15 amino acids. Trimming shortened V by 1 base and J by 2 bases, and 9 bases separated the two germline ends. Germline lookup yields CDR1 MGHRA and CDR2 YSYEKL.

The J gene is TRBJ1-1, the V gene TRBV19; D is uncertain. V was shortened by 0 bases and J by 4 bases, with 6 bases between the two germline ends. The CDR3 loop spans 13 amino acids. Germline CDR1 reads LNHDA; CDR2 reads SQIVND (reference sequence). In DNA, the CDR3 is TGTGCCAGTAGTATAGATCTCGGCACTGAAGCTTTCTTT. It codes for CASSIDLGTEAFF.

This chain links TRBV13 with TRBJ1-1, with TRBD1 as a possible D gene (5 bases). V shed 3 bases and J shed 2 bases, with 13 bases lying between them. Germline CDR1 PRHDT, CDR2 FYEKMQ (reference sequence). This CDR3 has 15 amino acids. The DNA of the CDR3 is TGTGCCAGCAGCTTTGGTAGGGGCCATAACACTGAAGCTTTCTTT. It yields the protein CASSFGRGHNTEAFF.

The chain employs TRBV19 and TRBJ2-1, with 12 bases that match TRBD2. The V gene end was trimmed by 0 bases and the J gene end by 4 bases; junction bases not matched to a gene: 10. Germline V gives CDR1 LNHDA, CDR2 SQIVND (reference sequence). The CDR3 contains 19 residues. The CDR3 DNA sequence: TGTGCCAGTAGTATAGATTTAGGGCTAGCGGGGGGGACTTACAATGAGCAGTTCTTC. Protein: CASSIDLGLAGGTYNEQFF.

The rearrangement joins TRBV4-2 to TRBJ2-3, with 16 bases matching TRBD2. The CDR3 runs 20 residues. Germline CDR1 LGHNA, CDR2 YNFKEQ. The V and J ends lost 4 bases and 5 bases, in that order; junction bases with no gene match: 15. CDR3 sequence: CASSPRAGTSGGAVVDTQYF. The CDR3 DNA follows: TGTGCCAGCAGCCCGAGGGCCGGGACTAGCGGGGGGGCCGTGGTAGATACGCAGTATTTT.

The rearrangement links TRBV4-2 to TRBJ2-5, with 7 bases lining up with TRBD2. The junction had 15 bases not matched to a gene; V was cut back by 0 bases and J by 11 bases. The length of the CDR3 is 16 residues. Germline V gives CDR1 LGHNA, CDR2 YNFKEQ. The CDR3 bases are TGTGCCAGCAGCCAAGACCTAGCCCGGGGGGTAGACGGGCAGTACTTC. It specifies CASSQDLARGVDGQYF.

The rearrangement links TRBV29-1 to TRBJ2-7, with D perhaps matching TRBD2 (5 bases). The CDR3 spans 14 residues. Between the trimmed V and J ends, which lost 5 bases and 5 bases, there was a span of 19 bases. Germline CDR1 reads SQVTM; CDR2 reads ANQGSEA. The CDR3 sequence: CSVRLDPGGHEQYF. For the CDR3, the DNA is TGCAGCGTTCGCCTTGATCCAGGAGGCCACGAGCAGTACTTC.